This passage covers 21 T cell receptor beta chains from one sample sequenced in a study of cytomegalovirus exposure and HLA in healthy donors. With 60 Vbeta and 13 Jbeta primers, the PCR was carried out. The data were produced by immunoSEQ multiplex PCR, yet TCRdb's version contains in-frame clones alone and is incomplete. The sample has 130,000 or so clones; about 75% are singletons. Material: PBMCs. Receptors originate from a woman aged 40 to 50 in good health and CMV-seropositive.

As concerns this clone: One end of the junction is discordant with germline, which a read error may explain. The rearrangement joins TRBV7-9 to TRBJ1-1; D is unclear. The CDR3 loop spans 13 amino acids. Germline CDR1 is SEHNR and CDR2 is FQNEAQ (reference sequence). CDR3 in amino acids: CSSSPGERTEAFF. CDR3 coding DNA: TGTTCCAGCAGTCCTGGGGAGAGGACTGAAGCTTTCTTT.

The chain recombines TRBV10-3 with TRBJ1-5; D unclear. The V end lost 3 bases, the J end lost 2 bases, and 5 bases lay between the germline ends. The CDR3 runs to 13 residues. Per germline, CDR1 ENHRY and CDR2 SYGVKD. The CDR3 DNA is TGTGCCATCAGTGAACGGGGCAATCAGCCCCAGCATTTT. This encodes CAISERGNQPQHF.

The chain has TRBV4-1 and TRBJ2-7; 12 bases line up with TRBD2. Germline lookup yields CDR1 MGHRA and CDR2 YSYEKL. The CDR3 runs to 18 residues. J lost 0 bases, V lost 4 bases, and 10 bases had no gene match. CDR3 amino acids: CASSLRTSGAIDSYEQYF. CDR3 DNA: TGCGCCAGCAGCCTCCGGACTAGCGGGGCCATTGACTCCTACGAGCAGTACTTC.

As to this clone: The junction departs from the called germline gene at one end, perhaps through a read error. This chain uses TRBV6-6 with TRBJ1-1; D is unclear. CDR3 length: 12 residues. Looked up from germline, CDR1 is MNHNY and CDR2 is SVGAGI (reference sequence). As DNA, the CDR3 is TGTGCCACCAGTTTTCTTCACACTGAAGCTTTCTTT. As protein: CATSFLHTEAFF.

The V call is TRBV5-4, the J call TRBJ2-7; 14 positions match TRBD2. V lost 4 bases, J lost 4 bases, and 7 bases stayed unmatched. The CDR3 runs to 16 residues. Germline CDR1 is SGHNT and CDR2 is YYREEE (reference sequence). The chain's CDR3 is CASSPTSGRVRYEQYF. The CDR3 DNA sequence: TGTGCCAGCAGCCCGACTAGCGGGAGGGTTCGGTACGAGCAGTACTTC.

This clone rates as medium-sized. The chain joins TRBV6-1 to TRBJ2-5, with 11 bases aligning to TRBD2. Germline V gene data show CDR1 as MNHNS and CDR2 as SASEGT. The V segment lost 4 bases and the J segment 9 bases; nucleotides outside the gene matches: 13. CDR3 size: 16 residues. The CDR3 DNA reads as TGTGCCAGCAGTGTAACTGTAGCGGGGGGGCCTGAGGCCCAGTACTTC. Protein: CASSVTVAGGPEAQYF.

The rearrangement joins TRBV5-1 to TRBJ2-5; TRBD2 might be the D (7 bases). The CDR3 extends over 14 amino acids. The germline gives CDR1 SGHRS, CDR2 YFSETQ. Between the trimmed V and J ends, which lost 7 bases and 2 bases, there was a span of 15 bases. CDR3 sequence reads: CASSRRGGQETQYF. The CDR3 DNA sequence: TGCGCCAGCTCGCGGAGGGGGGGGCAAGAGACCCAGTACTTC.

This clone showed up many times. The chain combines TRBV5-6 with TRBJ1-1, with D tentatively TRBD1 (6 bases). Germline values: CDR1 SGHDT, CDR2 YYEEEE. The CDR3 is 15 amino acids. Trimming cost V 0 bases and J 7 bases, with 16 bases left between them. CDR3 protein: CASSLALWGQGEAFF. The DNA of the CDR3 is TGTGCCAGCAGCTTGGCCCTATGGGGGCAGGGTGAAGCTTTCTTT.

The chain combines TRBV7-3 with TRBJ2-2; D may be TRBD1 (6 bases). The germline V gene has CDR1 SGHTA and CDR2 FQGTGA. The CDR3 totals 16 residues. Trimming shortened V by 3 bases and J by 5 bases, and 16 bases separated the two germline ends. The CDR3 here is CASSFVGGGGTGELFF. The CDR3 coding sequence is TGTGCCAGCAGCTTCGTTGGGGGCGGTGGGACCGGGGAGCTGTTTTTT. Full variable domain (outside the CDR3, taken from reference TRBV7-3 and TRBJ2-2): GAGVSQTPSNKVTEKGKYVELRCDPISGHTALYWYRQSLGQGPEFLIYFQGTGAADDSGLPNDRFFAVRPEGSVSTLKIQRTERGDSAVYLCASSFVGGGGTGELFFGEGSRLTVL.

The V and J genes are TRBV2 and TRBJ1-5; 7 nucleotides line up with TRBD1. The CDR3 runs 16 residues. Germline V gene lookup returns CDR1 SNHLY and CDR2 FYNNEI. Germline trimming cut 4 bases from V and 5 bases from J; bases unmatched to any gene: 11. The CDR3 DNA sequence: TGTGCCAGCAGTGTAGTCGGAAGAACAGGGGATCAGCCCCAGCATTTT. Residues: CASSVVGRTGDQPQHF.

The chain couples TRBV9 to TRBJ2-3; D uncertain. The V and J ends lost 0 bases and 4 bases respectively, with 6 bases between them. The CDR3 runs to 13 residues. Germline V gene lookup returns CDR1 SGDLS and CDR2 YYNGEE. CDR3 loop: CASSVVVADTQYF. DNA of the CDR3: TGTGCCAGCAGCGTAGTAGTAGCAGATACGCAGTATTTT.

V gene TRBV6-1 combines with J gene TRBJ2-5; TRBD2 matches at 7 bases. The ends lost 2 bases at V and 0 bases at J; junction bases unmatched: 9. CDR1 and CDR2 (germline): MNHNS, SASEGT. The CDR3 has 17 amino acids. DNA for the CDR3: TGTGCCAGCAGTGAAAACGGGCGGGGGACCTACCAAGAGACCCAGTACTTC. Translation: CASSENGRGTYQETQYF.

Here the CDR3 reads CASSPLQGNYGYTF. The CDR3 nucleotides are TGTGCCAGCAGCCCTTTGCAGGGGAACTATGGCTACACCTTC. This chain connects TRBV7-8 to TRBJ1-2; D might be TRBD1 (6 bases). Germline CDR1 reads SGHVS; CDR2 reads FQNEAQ. Trimming stripped 5 bases from V and 2 bases from J, with 12 bases between. This CDR3 comprises 14 residues.

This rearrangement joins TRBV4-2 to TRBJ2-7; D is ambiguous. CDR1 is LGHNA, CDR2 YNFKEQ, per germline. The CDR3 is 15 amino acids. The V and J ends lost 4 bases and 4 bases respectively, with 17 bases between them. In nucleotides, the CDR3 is TGTGCCAGCAGCCCAACCCAGAACAATGAATACGAGCAGTACTTC. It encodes CASSPTQNNEYEQYF.

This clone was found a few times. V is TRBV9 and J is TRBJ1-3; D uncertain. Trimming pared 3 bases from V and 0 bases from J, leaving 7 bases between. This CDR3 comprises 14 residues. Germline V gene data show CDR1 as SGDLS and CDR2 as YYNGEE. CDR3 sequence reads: CASSARDSGNTIYF. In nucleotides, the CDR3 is TGTGCCAGCAGCGCCCGGGACTCTGGAAACACCATATATTTT.

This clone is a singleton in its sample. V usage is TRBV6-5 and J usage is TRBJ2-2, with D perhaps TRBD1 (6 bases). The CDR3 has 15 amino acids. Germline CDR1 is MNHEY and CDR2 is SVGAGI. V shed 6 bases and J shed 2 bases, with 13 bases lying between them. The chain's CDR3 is CASSKRQANTGELFF. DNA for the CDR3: TGTGCCAGCAGCAAACGACAGGCAAACACCGGGGAGCTGTTTTTT.

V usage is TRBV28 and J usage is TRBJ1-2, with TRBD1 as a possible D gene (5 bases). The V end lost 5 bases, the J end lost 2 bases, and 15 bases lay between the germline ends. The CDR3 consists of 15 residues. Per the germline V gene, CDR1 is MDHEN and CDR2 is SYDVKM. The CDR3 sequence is CASSGGWGGNYGYTF. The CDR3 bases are TGTGCCAGCAGTGGCGGGTGGGGGGGGAACTATGGCTACACCTTC.

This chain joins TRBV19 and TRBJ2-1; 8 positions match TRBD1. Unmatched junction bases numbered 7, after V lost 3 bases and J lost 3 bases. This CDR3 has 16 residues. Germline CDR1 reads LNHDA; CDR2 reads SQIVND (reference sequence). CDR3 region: CASSIPGGSGYNEQFF. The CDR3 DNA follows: TGTGCCAGTAGTATCCCAGGGGGCTCGGGCTACAATGAGCAGTTCTTC.

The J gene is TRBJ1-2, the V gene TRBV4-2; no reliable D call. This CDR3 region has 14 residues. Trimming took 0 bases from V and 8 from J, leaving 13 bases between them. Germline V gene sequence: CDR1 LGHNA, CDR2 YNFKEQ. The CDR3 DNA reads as TGTGCCAGCAGCCAAGATCGGGGTTCGGGAGGCTACACCTTC. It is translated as CASSQDRGSGGYTF.

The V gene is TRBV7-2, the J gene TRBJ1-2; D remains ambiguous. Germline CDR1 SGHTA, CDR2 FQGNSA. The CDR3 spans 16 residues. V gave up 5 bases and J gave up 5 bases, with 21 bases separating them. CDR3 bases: TGTGCCAGCAGCCGCGGTCGGATCGTAGACTTTTATGGCTACACCTTC. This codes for CASSRGRIVDFYGYTF.

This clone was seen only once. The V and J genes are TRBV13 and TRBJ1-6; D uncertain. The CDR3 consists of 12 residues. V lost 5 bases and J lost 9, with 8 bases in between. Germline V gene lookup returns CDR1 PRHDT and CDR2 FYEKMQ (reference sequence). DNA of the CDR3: TGTGCCAGCAGCCTTGGAGGTTCACCCCTCCACTTT. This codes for CASSLGGSPLHF.